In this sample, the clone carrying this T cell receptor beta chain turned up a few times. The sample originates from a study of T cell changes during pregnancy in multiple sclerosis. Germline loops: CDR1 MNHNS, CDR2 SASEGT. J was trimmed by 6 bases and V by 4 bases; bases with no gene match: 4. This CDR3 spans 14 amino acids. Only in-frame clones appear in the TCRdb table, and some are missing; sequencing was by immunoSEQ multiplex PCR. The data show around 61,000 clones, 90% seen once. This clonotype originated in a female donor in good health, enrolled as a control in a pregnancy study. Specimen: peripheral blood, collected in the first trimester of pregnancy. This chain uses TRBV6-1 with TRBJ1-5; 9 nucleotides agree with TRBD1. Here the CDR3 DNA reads TGTGCCAGCAGTGGGGGACAGGGAAGTCAGCCCCAGCATTTT. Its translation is CASSGGQGSQPQHF.